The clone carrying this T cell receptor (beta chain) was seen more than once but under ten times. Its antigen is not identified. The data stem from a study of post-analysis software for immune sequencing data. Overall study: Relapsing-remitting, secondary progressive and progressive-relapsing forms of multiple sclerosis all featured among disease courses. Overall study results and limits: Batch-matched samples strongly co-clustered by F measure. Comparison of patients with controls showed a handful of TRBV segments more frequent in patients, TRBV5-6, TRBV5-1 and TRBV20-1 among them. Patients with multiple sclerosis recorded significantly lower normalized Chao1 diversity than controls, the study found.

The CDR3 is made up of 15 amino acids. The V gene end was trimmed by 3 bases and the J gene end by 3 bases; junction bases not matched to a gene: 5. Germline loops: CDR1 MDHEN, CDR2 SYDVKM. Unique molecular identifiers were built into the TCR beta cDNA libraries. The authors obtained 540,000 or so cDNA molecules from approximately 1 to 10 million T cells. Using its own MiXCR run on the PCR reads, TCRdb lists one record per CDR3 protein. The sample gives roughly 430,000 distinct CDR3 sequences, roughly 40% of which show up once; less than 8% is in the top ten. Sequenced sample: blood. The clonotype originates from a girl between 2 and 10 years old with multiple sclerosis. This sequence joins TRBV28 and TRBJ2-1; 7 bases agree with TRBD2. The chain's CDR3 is CASSFLADLYNEQFF. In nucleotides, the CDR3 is TGTGCCAGCAGTTTCCTAGCGGACCTCTACAATGAGCAGTTCTTC.